The rows below give T cell receptor beta chains drawn from one sample of a study of CD8+CD57+ T cells in acquired aplastic anemia. One entry per CDR3 protein, called by TCRdb with MiXCR from the reads. The repertoire holds 250,000 to 300,000 distinct CDR3 sequences, with 50% to 70% as singletons. Source material: sorted CD4+, CD8+, or CD8+CD57+ T cells (not recorded which) from PBMCs. The receptors stem from a human donor with severe aplastic anemia or a healthy control (not recorded which). CDR3s include the opening cysteine and the closing phenylalanine or tryptophan. Size is omitted from some rows. Given values are once, few, many or a class for expanded clones.

size	V	J	CDR3
many	TRBV9	TRBJ1-3	CASSLTSSGNTIYF
NA	TRBV19	TRBJ2-4	CASGAGNIQYF
many	TRBV6-1	TRBJ1-5	CASNRQVGNQPQHF
NA	TRBV10-3	TRBJ1-2	CAISERVNGYTF
NA	TRBV5-1	TRBJ2-7	CASSLPGYNYEQYF
NA	TRBV7-6	TRBJ2-7	CATGQGTYEQYF
NA	TRBV29-1	TRBJ2-3	CSVQTGGADTQYF
many	TRBV5-5	TRBJ2-3	CASSLEPSGGYTDTQYF
NA	TRBV7-3	TRBJ2-5	CASSRGRGVSETQYF
many	TRBV20-1	TRBJ2-1	CSAKGGGTTLPGYNEQFF
NA	TRBV7-2	TRBJ2-5	CASSQGGLQETQYF
NA	TRBV12-3/TRBV12-4	TRBJ2-1	CASSLRRGQGFYNEQFF
NA	TRBV5-6	TRBJ1-1	CASSLYGMNTEAFF
NA	TRBV25-1	TRBJ1-2	CASSQQGGHGYTF
once	TRBV10-3	TRBJ1-2	CAISEATSGYTF
once	TRBV20-1	TRBJ2-7	CSAVGHTTYEQYF
NA	TRBV5-1	TRBJ2-2	CASSGGRPFSGELFF
NA	TRBV9	NA	CASSPWGQAYEQYF
NA	TRBV10-3	TRBJ1-5	CAISDPEGNQPQHF
few	TRBV7-8	TRBJ2-5	CASSYWDRKETQYF
NA	TRBV19	TRBJ2-7	CASSMISGGSTYEQYF
many	TRBV20-1	TRBJ1-1	CSAIALGKLNTEAFF
NA	TRBV9	TRBJ1-1	CASSPFSGAFF
many	TRBV6-5	TRBJ1-1	CASRRETRRYTEAFF
NA	TRBV20-1	TRBJ2-1	CSARAGARGGEQFF
NA	TRBV7-9	TRBJ2-4	CASSSSVGANIQYF
many	TRBV4-1	TRBJ1-5	CASSLIEGGVGNQPQHF
NA	TRBV7-2	TRBJ1-2	CASSLGQGMFTF